This TCR beta chain was sequenced during a study of healthy donors' naive CD4 and CD8 T cells. Study in general: A new alpha primer set targeted every functional IMGT alpha variant.

Naive T cells were sorted: CD4+CD8-CD45RO-CD45RA+ for CD4+, CD8+CD4-CD45RA+CD27bright for CD8+. With 5 bases removed from V and 2 bases from J, the gap between germline ends came to 15 bases. Germline V gene data show CDR1 as MNHEY and CDR2 as SVGAGI. CDR3 length: 15 residues. TCR libraries were built from about 500 ng of total RNA by linear amplification. In TCRdb, the reads were re-called with MiXCR into one record per CDR3 protein. The table shows about 180,000 distinct CDR3 sequences, with over 60% occurring only once. This clonotype was detected only a few times. What it binds is not known. The study, taken as a whole, reports: Positive CDR3 charge linked to CD4+ cells, negative to CD8+ cells.

The source is a pool of human donors in good health; the sample pools cells from several healthy donors. Sequencing was carried out using naive CD4+ and CD8+ T cells sorted from blood, pooled from several donors. V gene TRBV6-5 combines with J gene TRBJ2-5; tentatively, D is TRBD2 (6 bases). The CDR3 reads CASSKMRGMQETQYF. The CDR3, as DNA: TGTGCCAGCAGTAAAATGCGGGGAATGCAAGAGACCCAGTACTTC.